This T cell receptor (beta chain) was captured in a study of STAT5B mutations in CD4+ large granular lymphocyte leukemia. In the case of this clone: Antigen unknown.

Assay used: immunoSEQ multiplex PCR; TCRdb lists only in-frame clones, some missing. The sample lists tens of thousands of clones, 70% to 90% occurring once. The CDR3 spans 13 residues. Germline V gene lookup returns CDR1 SGHRS and CDR2 YFSETQ. Trimming removed 0 bases at V and 5 bases at J, with 6 bases between. Study conclusions and caveats: Without putative leukemic clones, patient CD4-sorted repertoires remained more clonal than healthy CD4+ repertoires.

The source is a human donor in good health. The J gene is TRBJ1-5, the V gene TRBV5-1; D ambiguous. Sequenced: CD4+ T cells from blood buffy coats. CDR3: CASSLGGDQPQHF. The CDR3 nucleotides are TGCGCCAGCAGCTTGGGGGGAGATCAGCCCCAGCATTTT.